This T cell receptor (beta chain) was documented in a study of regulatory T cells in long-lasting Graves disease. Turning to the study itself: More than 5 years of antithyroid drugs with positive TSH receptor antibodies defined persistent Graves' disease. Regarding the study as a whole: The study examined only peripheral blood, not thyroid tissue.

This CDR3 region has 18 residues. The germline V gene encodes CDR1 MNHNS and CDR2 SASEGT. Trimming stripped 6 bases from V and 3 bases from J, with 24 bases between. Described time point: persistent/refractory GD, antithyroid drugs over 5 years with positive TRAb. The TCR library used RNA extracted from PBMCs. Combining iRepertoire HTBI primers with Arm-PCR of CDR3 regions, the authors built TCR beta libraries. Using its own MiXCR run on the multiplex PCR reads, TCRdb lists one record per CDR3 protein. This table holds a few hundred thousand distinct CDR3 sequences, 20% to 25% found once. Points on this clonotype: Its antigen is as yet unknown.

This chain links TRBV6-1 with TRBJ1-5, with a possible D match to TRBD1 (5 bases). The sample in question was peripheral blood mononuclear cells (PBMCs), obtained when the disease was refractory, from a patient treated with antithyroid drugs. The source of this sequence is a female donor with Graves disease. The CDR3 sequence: CASSTPKIKRGDNQPQHF. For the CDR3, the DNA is TGTGCCAGCAGCACTCCGAAGATAAAAAGGGGTGACAATCAGCCCCAGCATTTT.